These 24 T cell receptor beta chains share one sample of origin, sequenced in a study of blood T cell repertoires in COVID-19. Profiling relied on immunoSEQ multiplex PCR, and the TCRdb table lists in-frame clones only, not all of them. The sample yields about 240,000 clones, 83% seen once. Specimen: PBMCs or T cells enriched from blood (not recorded which). The receptors shown here come from a woman aged 35 to 49 who had been exposed to COVID-19.

DNA of the CDR3: TGTGCCAGCAGCTTAGGGGCATTAAACACCGGGGAGCTGTTTTTT. This encodes CASSLGALNTGELFF. The gene calls are TRBV11-1 and TRBJ2-2; D is uncertain. CDR1 and CDR2 from the germline V gene are SGHAT and FQDESV (reference sequence). CDR3 length: 15 residues. With 1 base removed from V and 2 bases from J, the gap between germline ends came to 8 bases.

This rearrangement joins TRBV18 to TRBJ1-1, with D unclear. Germline CDR1 is KGHSH and CDR2 is LQKENI. The CDR3 consists of 16 residues. Trimming took 3 bases from V and 4 from J, leaving 18 bases between them. The DNA for the CDR3 is TGTGCCAGCTCACCGCAGATCGGGGTAGCAGGCACTGAAGCTTTCTTT. This encodes CASSPQIGVAGTEAFF.

This clone was found many times. The gene calls are TRBV28 and TRBJ2-5; D is unresolved. V was trimmed by 6 bases and J by 4 bases, leaving 6 bases between them. The CDR3 contains 11 residues. Germline assignment: CDR1 MDHEN and CDR2 SYDVKM. Here the CDR3 reads CASSNGETQYF. The DNA of the CDR3 is TGTGCCAGCAGCAACGGAGAGACCCAGTACTTC.

The sample holds many counts of this clone. In nucleotides, the CDR3 is TGTGCCAGCAGTGCCATATTCCTACCGGGAGGTCAGCCCCAGCATTTT. Translating it yields CASSAIFLPGGQPQHF. The genes are TRBV6-1 and TRBJ1-5; D gene uncertain. The CDR3 is 16 residues long. CDR1 MNHNS and CDR2 SASEGT come from the germline V gene. Trimming took off 4 bases at V and 6 bases at J, with 19 bases between the two ends.

The chain joins TRBV9 to TRBJ2-3; TRBD2 matches at 8 bases. CDR1 is SGDLS and CDR2 is YYNGEE in the germline V gene. This CDR3 has 16 residues. Trimming at V came to 0 bases and at J to 2 bases, leaving 5 bases not matched to a gene. CDR3 in DNA: TGTGCCAGCAGCGTAGTAGGTAGCGGGGTCACAGATACGCAGTATTTT. It yields the protein CASSVVGSGVTDTQYF.

V usage is TRBV2 and J usage is TRBJ2-7; possible D gene TRBD1, 6 bases. The V end lost 6 bases, the J end lost 3 bases, and 15 bases lay between the germline ends. The germline V gene encodes CDR1 SNHLY and CDR2 FYNNEI. The CDR3 loop spans 14 amino acids. The CDR3: CASRAGTQNYEQYF. CDR3 DNA: TGTGCCAGCAGGGCCGGGACACAGAACTACGAGCAGTACTTC.

This clone occurred a few times. The chain carries TRBV7-9 and TRBJ1-6, with a tentative D call TRBD1 (6 bases). Trimming cost V 2 bases and J 10 bases, with 12 bases left between them. Germline CDR1 reads SEHNR; CDR2 reads FQNEAQ (reference sequence). This CDR3 comprises 14 residues. CDR3 in amino acids: CASSLMGAGSPLHF. For the CDR3, the DNA is TGTGCCAGCAGCTTAATGGGGGCAGGATCACCCCTCCACTTT.

The chain carries TRBV21-1 and TRBJ1-6; TRBD1 was called by the table and not checked on the DNA. TRBV21-1 is designated a pseudogene. The CDR3 loop spans 18 amino acids. CDR3 in amino acids: CASTLTLTGSSYNSPLHF. The CDR3 nucleotides are TGTGCCAGCACCCTGACTTTGACAGGGAGCTCCTATAATTCACCCCTCCACTTT.

The chain couples TRBV19 to TRBJ1-2; D is undetermined. From germline, CDR1 is LNHDA and CDR2 SQIVND (reference sequence). This CDR3 is 12 amino acids long. V shed 1 base and J shed 7 bases, with 7 bases lying between them. CDR3 sequence: CASSIGGSGYTF. The DNA for the CDR3 is TGTGCCAGTAGTATAGGAGGGTCTGGCTACACCTTC. The full variable domain, in which reference TRBV19 and TRBJ1-2 provide the parts outside the CDR3, is DGGITQSPKYLFRKEGQNVTLSCEQNLNHDAMYWYRQDPGQGLRLIYYSQIVNDFQKGDIAEGYSVSREKKESFPLTVTSAQKNPTAFYLCASSIGGSGYTFGSGTRLTVV.

The rearrangement uses TRBV5-8 and TRBJ1-5; 9 bases fit TRBD1. The germline CDR1 and CDR2 sequences are SGHTS and YDEGEE. The CDR3 runs 13 residues. The junction had 1 base not matched to a gene; V was cut back by 4 bases and J by 5 bases. The CDR3 loop is CASSRQGDQPQHF. CDR3 DNA: TGTGCCAGCAGCCGACAGGGGGATCAGCCCCAGCATTTT.

The chain employs TRBV18 and TRBJ1-1; 7 bases map to TRBD1. In germline, CDR1 is KGHSH, CDR2 LQKENI. CDR3 length equals 15 residues. V lost 2 bases to trimming and J lost 4 bases; unmatched junction nucleotides: 7. The CDR3 reads CASSPSRGKGTEAFF. The CDR3 nucleotides are TGTGCCAGCTCACCATCCAGGGGGAAGGGCACTGAAGCTTTCTTT.

This chain joins TRBV7-2 and TRBJ2-5, with a tentative D call TRBD2 (5 bases). CDR1 and CDR2 (germline): SGHTA, FQGNSA. V was clipped by 1 base and J by 5 bases, with 8 bases between them. The CDR3 is 13 amino acids. The CDR3 DNA sequence: TGTGCCAGCAGCTTAGAGCGAGGGGAGACCCAGTACTTC. It yields the protein CASSLERGETQYF.

This clone appeared once. This chain connects TRBV7-3 to TRBJ1-2; no firm D call. The CDR3 runs 13 residues. Trimming removed 5 bases at V and 4 bases at J, with 11 bases between. From germline, CDR1 is SGHTA and CDR2 FQGTGA. DNA for the CDR3: TGTGCCAGCAGCCAGGACTGGGGCTATGGCTACACCTTC. Protein product: CASSQDWGYGYTF.

This CDR3 reads CASSEDRAHSPLHF. Here the CDR3 DNA reads TGTGCCAGCAGCGAAGACAGGGCGCATTCACCCCTCCACTTT. The chain recombines TRBV6-7 with TRBJ1-6; 7 bases align to TRBD1. Being an ORF, TRBV6-7 has a function that is uncertain. The CDR3 length is 14 residues. V lost 6 bases, J lost 8 bases, and 7 bases stayed unmatched.

The CDR3 loop is CASSLAGTDLYGYTF. The DNA of the CDR3 is TGTGCCAGCAGCTTAGCGGGGACAGACCTATATGGCTACACCTTC. The chain joins TRBV11-2 to TRBJ1-2; 7 bases are shared with TRBD1. CDR1 and CDR2 (germline): SGHAT, FQNNGV. The J segment lost 5 bases and the V segment lost 1 base, leaving 7 bases of the junction unmatched. This CDR3 is built from 15 residues.

This chain uses TRBV29-1 with TRBJ2-3; D uncertain. The V and J ends lost 5 bases and 0 bases respectively, with 6 bases between them. This CDR3 is built from 12 residues. Germline assignment: CDR1 SQVTM and CDR2 ANQGSEA. The CDR3 coding sequence is TGCAGCGTTTTCATTAGCACAGATACGCAGTATTTT. Translated, it gives CSVFISTDTQYF.

The V and J genes are TRBV15 and TRBJ2-2; D unclear. Trimming stripped 0 bases from V and 6 bases from J, with 11 bases between. The CDR3 contains 15 residues. Germline V gene sequence: CDR1 LNHNV, CDR2 YYDKDF (reference sequence). The DNA for the CDR3 is TGTGCCACCAGCAGAGATCTGATCCAGTCCGGGGAGCTGTTTTTT. Protein: CATSRDLIQSGELFF.

This chain joins TRBV2 and TRBJ1-2; D gene uncertain. In germline, CDR1 is SNHLY, CDR2 FYNNEI. The CDR3 is made up of 15 amino acids. V lost 6 bases to trimming and J lost 7 bases, with 21 bases between them. The CDR3 DNA follows: TGTGCCAGCAGAAGCTTGACACTCCTTTCAGGTGGCTACACCTTC. Residues: CASRSLTLLSGGYTF.

The J gene is TRBJ1-1, the V gene TRBV5-1, with 8 bases aligning to TRBD1. This CDR3 has 14 amino acids. In germline, CDR1 is SGHRS, CDR2 YFSETQ. Trimming removed 4 bases from V and 1 base from J; junction bases left unmatched: 3. The CDR3 is CASSGGTGNTEAFF. In DNA, the CDR3 is TGCGCCAGCAGCGGGGGGACAGGGAACACTGAAGCTTTCTTT.

The J gene is TRBJ1-4, the V gene TRBV15; weak D call: TRBD1 (5 bases). Germline values: CDR1 LNHNV, CDR2 YYDKDF (reference sequence). The V gene lost 0 bases and the J gene lost 7 bases, with 12 bases spanning the gap. CDR3 length: 15 residues. CDR3 bases: TGTGCCACCAGCAGAGATCTAGGGACTGCTGAAAAACTGTTTTTT. Amino acids: CATSRDLGTAEKLFF.

The chain uses TRBV5-6 and TRBJ1-2; TRBD1 aligns across 8 bases. The CDR3 covers 15 residues. Germline CDR1 reads SGHDT; CDR2 reads YYEEEE. Trimming took 2 bases from V and 6 from J; bases not matched to a gene: 9. CDR3 residues: CASSLLDRVTDGYTF. CDR3 bases: TGTGCCAGCAGCTTACTGGACAGGGTTACGGATGGCTACACCTTC.

This clone was seen a single time. The V gene is TRBV19, the J gene TRBJ1-2, with 7 bases fitting TRBD1. V trimming: 10 bases; J trimming: 2 bases; junction bases outside the gene matches: 10. The CDR3 totals 14 residues. Germline assignment: CDR1 LNHDA and CDR2 SQIVND (reference sequence). CDR3 sequence: CATHAGTVNYGYTF. The CDR3 nucleotides are TGTGCCACCCATGCCGGGACAGTAAACTATGGCTACACCTTC.

The CDR3: CAISAANSNQPQHF. Written as DNA, the CDR3 is TGTGCCATCAGTGCCGCGAATAGCAATCAGCCCCAGCATTTT. The chain combines TRBV10-3 with TRBJ1-5, with no clear D. The germline V gene has CDR1 ENHRY and CDR2 SYGVKD. The V gene lost 4 bases and the J gene lost 0 bases, with 7 bases spanning the gap. This CDR3 spans 14 amino acids.

This chain connects TRBV5-1 to TRBJ2-1, with 7 bases identical to TRBD2. Germline-derived CDR1 and CDR2 are SGHRS and YFSETQ. The ends lost 4 bases at V and 2 bases at J; junction bases unmatched: 3. This CDR3 has 14 residues. In nucleotides, the CDR3 is TGCGCCAGCAGCAGGGGACTAACCTACAATGAGCAGTTCTTC. The encoded protein is CASSRGLTYNEQFF.